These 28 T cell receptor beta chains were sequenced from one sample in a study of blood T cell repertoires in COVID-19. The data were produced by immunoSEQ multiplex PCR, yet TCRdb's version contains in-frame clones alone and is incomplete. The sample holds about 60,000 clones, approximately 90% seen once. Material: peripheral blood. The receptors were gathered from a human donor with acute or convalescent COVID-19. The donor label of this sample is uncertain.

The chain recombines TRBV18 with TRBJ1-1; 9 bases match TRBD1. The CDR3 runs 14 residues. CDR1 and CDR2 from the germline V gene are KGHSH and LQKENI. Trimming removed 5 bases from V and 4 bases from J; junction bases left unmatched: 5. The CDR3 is CASSAGQGPTEAFF. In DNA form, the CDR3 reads TGTGCCAGCTCAGCGGGACAGGGACCCACTGAAGCTTTCTTT.

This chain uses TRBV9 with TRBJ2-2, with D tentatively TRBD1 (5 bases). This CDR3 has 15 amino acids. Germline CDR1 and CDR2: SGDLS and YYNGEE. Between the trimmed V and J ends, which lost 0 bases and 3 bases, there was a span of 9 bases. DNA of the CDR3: TGTGCCAGCAGCGTAGGGTCAGGGTACACCGGGGAGCTGTTTTTT. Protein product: CASSVGSGYTGELFF.

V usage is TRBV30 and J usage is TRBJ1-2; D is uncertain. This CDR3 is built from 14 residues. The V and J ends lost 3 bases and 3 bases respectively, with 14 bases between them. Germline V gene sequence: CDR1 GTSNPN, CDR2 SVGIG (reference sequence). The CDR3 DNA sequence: TGTGCCTGGAGGGGAGGTAGGACGTACTATGGCTACACCTTC. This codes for CAWRGGRTYYGYTF.

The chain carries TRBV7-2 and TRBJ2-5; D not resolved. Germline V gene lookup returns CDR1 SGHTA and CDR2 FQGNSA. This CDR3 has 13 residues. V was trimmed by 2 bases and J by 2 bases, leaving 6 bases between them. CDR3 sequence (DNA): TGTGCCAGCAGCTTATCCAGGCAAGAGACCCAGTACTTC. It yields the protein CASSLSRQETQYF.

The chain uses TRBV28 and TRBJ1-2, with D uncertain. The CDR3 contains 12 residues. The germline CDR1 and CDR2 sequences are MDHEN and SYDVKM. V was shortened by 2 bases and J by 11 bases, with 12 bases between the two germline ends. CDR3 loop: CASSLPPLRYTF. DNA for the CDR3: TGTGCCAGCAGTTTACCCCCGCTGAGGTACACCTTC.

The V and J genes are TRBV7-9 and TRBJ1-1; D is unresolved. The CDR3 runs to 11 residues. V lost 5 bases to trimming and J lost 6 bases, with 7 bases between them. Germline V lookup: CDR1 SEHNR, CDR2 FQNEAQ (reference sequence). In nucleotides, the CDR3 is TGTGCCAGCAGCCGCGGATCTGAAGCTTTCTTT. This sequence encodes CASSRGSEAFF.

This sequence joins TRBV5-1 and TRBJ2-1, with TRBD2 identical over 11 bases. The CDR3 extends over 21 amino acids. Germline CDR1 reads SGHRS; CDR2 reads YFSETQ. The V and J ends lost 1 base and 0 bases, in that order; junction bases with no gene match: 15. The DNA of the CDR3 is TGCGCCAGCAGCTTGCCCGCGGTATATAGCGGGGGGGAAAACTCCTACAATGAGCAGTTCTTC. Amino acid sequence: CASSLPAVYSGGENSYNEQFF.

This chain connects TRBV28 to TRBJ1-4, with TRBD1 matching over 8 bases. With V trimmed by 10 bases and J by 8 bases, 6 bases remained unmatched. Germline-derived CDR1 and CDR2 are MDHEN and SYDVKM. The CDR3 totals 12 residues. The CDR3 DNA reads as TGTGCCACCCGTACAGGGGGGGAAAAACTGTTTTTT. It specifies CATRTGGEKLFF.

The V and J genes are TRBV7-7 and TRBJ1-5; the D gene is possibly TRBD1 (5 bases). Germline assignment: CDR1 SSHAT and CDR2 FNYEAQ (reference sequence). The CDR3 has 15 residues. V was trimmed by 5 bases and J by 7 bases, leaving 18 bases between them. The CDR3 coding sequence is TGTGCCAGCAGCCCCCCCGCGGGGGTCGGGCAGCCCCAGCATTTT. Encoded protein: CASSPPAGVGQPQHF.

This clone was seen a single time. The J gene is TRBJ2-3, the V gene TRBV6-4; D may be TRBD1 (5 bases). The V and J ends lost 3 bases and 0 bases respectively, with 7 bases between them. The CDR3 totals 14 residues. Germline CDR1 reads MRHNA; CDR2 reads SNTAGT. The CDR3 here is CASSEGQSTDTQYF. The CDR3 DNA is TGTGCCAGCAGTGAAGGACAAAGCACAGATACGCAGTATTTT.

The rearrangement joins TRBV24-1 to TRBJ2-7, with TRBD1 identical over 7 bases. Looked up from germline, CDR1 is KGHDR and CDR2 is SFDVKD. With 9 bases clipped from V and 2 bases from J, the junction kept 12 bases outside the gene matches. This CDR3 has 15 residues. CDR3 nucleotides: TGTGCCACCTATTTATCCCGGGACAGCACCTACGAGCAGTACTTC. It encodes CATYLSRDSTYEQYF.

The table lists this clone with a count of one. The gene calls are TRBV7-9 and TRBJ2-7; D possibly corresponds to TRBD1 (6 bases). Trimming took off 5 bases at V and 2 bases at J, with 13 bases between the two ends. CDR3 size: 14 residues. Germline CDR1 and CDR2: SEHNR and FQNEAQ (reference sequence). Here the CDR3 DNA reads TGTGCCAGCAGCCATACCGGACAGCCCTACGAGCAGTACTTC. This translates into CASSHTGQPYEQYF.

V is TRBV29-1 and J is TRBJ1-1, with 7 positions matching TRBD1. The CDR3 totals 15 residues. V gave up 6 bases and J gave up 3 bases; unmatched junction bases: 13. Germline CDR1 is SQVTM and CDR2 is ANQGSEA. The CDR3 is CSVEGQTGIDTEAFF. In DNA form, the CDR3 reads TGCAGCGTGGAGGGCCAGACAGGGATTGACACTGAAGCTTTCTTT.

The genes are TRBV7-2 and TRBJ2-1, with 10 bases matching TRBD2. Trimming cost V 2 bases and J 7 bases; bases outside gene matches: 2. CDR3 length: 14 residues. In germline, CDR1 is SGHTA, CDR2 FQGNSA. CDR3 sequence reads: CASSLWTSGNEQFF. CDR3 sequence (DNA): TGTGCCAGCAGCTTATGGACTAGCGGTAATGAGCAGTTCTTC.

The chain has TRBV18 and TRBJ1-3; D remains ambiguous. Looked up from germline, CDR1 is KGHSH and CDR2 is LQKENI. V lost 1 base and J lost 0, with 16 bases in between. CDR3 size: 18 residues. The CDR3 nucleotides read TGTGCCAGCTCACCACAAGGTACAGATTCGGTCTCTGGAAACACCATATATTTT. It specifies CASSPQGTDSVSGNTIYF.

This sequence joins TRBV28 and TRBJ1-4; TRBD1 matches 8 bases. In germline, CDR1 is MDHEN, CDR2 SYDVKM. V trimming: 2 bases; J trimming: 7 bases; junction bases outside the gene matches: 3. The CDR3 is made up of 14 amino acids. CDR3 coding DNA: TGTGCCAGCAGTTTAGACAGGGGCGGTGAAAAACTGTTTTTT. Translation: CASSLDRGGEKLFF.

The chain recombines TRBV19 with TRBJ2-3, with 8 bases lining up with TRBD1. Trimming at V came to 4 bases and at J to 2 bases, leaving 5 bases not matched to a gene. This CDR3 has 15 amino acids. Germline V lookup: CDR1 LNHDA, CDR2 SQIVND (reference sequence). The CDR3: CASSRPGQATDTQYF. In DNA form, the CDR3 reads TGTGCCAGTAGTAGACCGGGACAGGCCACAGATACGCAGTATTTT.

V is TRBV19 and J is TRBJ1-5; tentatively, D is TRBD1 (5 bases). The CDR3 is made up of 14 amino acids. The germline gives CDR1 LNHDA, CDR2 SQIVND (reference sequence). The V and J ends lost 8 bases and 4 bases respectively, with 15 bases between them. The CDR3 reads CASRKSGGNQPQHF. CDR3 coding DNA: TGTGCCAGTCGGAAAAGCGGGGGGAATCAGCCCCAGCATTTT.

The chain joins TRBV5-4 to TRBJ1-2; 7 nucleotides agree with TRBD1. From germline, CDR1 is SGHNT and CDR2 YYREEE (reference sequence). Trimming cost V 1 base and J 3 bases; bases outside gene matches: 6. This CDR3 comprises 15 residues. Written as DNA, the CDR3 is TGTGCCAGCAGCTTGCGCCTTACAGGGGACTATGGCTACACCTTC. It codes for CASSLRLTGDYGYTF.

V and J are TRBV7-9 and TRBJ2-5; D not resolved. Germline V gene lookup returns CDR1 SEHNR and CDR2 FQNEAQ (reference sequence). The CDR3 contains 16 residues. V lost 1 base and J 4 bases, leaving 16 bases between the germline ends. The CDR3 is CASSLDPAPRRETQYF. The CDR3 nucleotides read TGTGCCAGCAGCTTAGATCCCGCCCCTCGGAGAGAGACCCAGTACTTC.

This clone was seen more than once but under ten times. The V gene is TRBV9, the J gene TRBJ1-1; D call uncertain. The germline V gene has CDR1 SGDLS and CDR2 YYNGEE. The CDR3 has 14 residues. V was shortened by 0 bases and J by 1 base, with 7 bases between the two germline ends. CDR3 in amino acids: CASSVVSQNTEAFF. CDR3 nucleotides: TGTGCCAGCAGCGTAGTAAGCCAGAACACTGAAGCTTTCTTT.

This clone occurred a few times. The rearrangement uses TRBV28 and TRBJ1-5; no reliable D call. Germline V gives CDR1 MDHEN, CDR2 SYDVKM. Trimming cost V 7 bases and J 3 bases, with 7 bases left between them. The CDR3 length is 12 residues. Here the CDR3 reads CASNSLNQPQHF. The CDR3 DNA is TGTGCCAGCAACAGCCTCAATCAGCCCCAGCATTTT.

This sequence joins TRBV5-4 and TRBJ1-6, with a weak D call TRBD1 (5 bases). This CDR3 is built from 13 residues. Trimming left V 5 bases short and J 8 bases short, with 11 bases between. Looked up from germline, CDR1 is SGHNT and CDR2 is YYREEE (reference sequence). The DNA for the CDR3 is TGTGCCAGCAGACGGGACTTTGATTCACCCCTCCACTTT. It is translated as CASRRDFDSPLHF.

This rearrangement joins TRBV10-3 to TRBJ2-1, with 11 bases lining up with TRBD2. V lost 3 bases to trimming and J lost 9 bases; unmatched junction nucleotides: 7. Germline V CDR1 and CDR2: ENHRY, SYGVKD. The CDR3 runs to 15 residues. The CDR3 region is CAISELAGGEVEQFF. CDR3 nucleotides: TGTGCCATCAGTGAATTAGCGGGGGGGGAGGTTGAGCAGTTCTTC.

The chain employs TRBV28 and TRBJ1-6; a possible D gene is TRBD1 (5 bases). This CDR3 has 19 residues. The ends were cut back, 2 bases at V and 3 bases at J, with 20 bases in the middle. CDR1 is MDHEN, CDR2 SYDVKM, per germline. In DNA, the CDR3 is TGTGCCAGCAGTTTAGATCGGGGTGGGGGACTCCTCTATAATTCACCCCTCCACTTT. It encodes CASSLDRGGGLLYNSPLHF.

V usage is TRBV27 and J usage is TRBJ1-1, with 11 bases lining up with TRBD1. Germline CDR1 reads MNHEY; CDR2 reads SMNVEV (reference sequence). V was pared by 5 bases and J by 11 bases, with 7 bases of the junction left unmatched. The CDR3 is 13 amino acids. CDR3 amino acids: CASSRGQGVGAFF. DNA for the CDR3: TGTGCCAGCAGTCGGGGACAGGGGGTTGGGGCTTTCTTT.

CDR3 residues: CASSLLGQGDYGYTF. CDR3 nucleotides: TGTGCCAGCAGCCTTTTGGGACAGGGGGACTATGGCTACACCTTC. The J gene is TRBJ1-2, the V gene TRBV4-2; 11 bases map to TRBD1. The CDR3 contains 15 residues. J was trimmed by 3 bases and V by 4 bases; bases with no gene match: 4. Germline values: CDR1 LGHNA, CDR2 YNFKEQ.

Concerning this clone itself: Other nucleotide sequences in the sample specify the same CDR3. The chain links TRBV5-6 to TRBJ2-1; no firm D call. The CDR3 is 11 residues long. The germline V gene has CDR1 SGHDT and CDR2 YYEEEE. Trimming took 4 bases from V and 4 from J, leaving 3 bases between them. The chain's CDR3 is CASSLYNEQFF. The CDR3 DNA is TGTGCCAGCAGCCTTTACAATGAGCAGTTCTTC.